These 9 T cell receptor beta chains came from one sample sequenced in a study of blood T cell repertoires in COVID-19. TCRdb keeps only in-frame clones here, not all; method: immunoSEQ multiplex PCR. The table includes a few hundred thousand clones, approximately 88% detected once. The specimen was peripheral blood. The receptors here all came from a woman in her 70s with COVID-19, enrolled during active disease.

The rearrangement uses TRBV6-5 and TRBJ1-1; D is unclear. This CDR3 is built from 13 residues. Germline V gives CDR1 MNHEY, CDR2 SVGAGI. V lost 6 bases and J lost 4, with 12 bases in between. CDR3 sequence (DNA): TGTGCCAGCAGCACCACACCGGGCACTGAAGCTTTCTTT. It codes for CASSTTPGTEAFF.

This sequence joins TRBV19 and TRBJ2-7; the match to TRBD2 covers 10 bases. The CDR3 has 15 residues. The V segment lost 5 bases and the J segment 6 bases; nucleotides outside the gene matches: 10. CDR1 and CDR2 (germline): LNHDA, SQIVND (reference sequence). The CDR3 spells CASSPRGLASFEQYF. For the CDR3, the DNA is TGTGCCAGTAGTCCTCGGGGACTAGCGAGTTTCGAGCAGTACTTC.

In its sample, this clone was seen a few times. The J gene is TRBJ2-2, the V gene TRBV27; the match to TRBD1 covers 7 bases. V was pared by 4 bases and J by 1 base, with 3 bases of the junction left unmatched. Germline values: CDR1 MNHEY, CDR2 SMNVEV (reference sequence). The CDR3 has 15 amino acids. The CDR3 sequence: CASSSRDRNTGELFF. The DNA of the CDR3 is TGTGCCAGCAGTTCCCGGGACAGGAACACCGGGGAGCTGTTTTTT.

CDR3 sequence: CASSEATSAPALRVPHF. As DNA, the CDR3 is TGTGCCAGCAGTGAAGCAACATCAGCCCCAGCCCTGCGGGTACCGCATTTT. The rearrangement links TRBV6-1 to TRBJ1-5; no reliable D call. CDR1 and CDR2 from the germline V gene are MNHNS and SASEGT. The CDR3 extends over 17 amino acids. The germline V and J ends were trimmed by 0 bases and 15 bases, with 27 bases remaining between them.

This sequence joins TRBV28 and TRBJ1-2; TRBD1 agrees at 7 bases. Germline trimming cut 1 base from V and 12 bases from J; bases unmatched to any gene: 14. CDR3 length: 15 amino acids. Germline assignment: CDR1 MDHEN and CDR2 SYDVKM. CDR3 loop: CASSLYPRGIEGDTF. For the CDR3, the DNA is TGTGCCAGCAGTTTATACCCCAGGGGGATCGAGGGCGACACCTTC.

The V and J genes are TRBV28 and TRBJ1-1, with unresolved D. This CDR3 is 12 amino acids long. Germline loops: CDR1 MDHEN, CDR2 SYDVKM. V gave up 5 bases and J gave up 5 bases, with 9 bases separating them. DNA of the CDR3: TGTGCCAGCAGTCCAGATGGTACTGAAGCTTTCTTT. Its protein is CASSPDGTEAFF. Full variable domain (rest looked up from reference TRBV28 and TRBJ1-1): DVKVTQSSRYLVKRTGEKVFLECVQDMDHENMFWYRQDPGLGLRLIYFSYDVKMKEKGDIPEGYSVSREKKERFSLILESASTNQTSMYLCASSPDGTEAFFGQGTRLTVV.

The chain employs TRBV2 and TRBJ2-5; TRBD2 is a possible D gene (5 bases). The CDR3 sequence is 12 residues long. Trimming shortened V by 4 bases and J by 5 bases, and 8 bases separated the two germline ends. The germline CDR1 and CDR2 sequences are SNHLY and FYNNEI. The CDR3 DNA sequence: TGTGCCAGCAGTGGCGGGCGGGAGACCCAGTACTTC. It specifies CASSGGRETQYF. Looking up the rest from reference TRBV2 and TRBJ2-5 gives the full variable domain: EPEVTQTPSHQVTQMGQEVILRCVPISNHLYFYWYRQILGQKVEFLVSFYNNEISEKSEIFDDQFSVERPDGSNFTLKIRSTKLEDSAMYFCASSGGRETQYFGPGTRLLVL.

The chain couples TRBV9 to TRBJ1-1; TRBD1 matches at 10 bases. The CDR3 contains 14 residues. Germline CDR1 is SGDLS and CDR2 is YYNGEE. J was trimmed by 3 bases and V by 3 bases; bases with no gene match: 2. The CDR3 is CASSAGTGDTEAFF. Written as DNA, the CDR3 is TGTGCCAGCAGCGCGGGGACAGGGGACACTGAAGCTTTCTTT.

DNA for the CDR3: TGTGCCAGCAGCGTAGCTGGCAGCCAAGAGACCCAGTACTTC. It specifies CASSVAGSQETQYF. The J gene is TRBJ2-5, the V gene TRBV9; D gene uncertain. This CDR3 contains 14 residues. V was trimmed by 0 bases and J by 1 base, leaving 7 bases between them. Germline V gene sequence: CDR1 SGDLS, CDR2 YYNGEE.